These 26 T cell receptor beta chains share one sample of origin, sequenced in a study of cytomegalovirus exposure and HLA in healthy donors (dated by TCRdb to between 2016 and 2019). Receptor amplification or capture employed the immunoSEQ multiplex PCR assay. A mixture of 60 forward primers for TCR Vbeta segments and 13 reverse primers for TCR Jbeta segments was used in the multiplex PCR. As stored in TCRdb, this immuneACCESS dataset retains in-frame rearrangements with V and J assigned. A fraction of the clones does not appear; measured against another copy, unresolved V genes explain less than half of the discrepancy, and the remainder lacks a known reason. In this sample the table shows approximately 160,000 clones, around 81% of which occur a single time. The ten largest make up roughly 1.6% of the sample. Sequencing was performed on PBMCs. The receptors stem from a man in his forties or fifties in good health and CMV-seronegative.

About this clone: The sample holds other DNA sequences that translate to the same CDR3. The chain has TRBV6-5 and TRBJ1-4; D call uncertain. The germline V gene has CDR1 MNHEY and CDR2 SVGAGI. The V end lost 0 bases, the J end lost 5 bases, and 7 bases lay between the germline ends. The CDR3 contains 14 residues. The CDR3 DNA reads TGTGCCAGCAGTTACTCGTACAGAAATGAAAAACTGTTTTTT. The encoded protein is CASSYSYRNEKLFF.

The CDR3 bases are TGTGCCAGCAGCCCTACAGGGTTTCAGCCCCAGCATTTT. As protein: CASSPTGFQPQHF. The rearrangement uses TRBV7-9 and TRBJ1-5; weak D call: TRBD1 (6 bases). V lost 5 bases and J 6 bases, leaving 11 bases between the germline ends. This CDR3 spans 13 amino acids. The germline gives CDR1 SEHNR, CDR2 FQNEAQ (reference sequence). Supplemented by reference TRBV7-9 and TRBJ1-5, the full variable domain reads DTGVSQNPRHKITKRGQNVTFRCDPISEHNRLYWYRQTLGQGPEFLTYFQNEAQLEKSRLLSDRFSAERPKGSFSTLEIQRTEQGDSAMYLCASSPTGFQPQHFGDGTRLSIL.

The rearrangement uses TRBV5-1 and TRBJ2-3; D possibly corresponds to TRBD1 (5 bases). Germline assignment: CDR1 SGHRS and CDR2 YFSETQ. The CDR3 totals 15 residues. Deletions cut 6 bases from V and 0 bases from J, with 14 bases between. In DNA, the CDR3 is TGCGCCAGCATCCGACAGACCCCTAGCACAGATACGCAGTATTTT. It encodes CASIRQTPSTDTQYF.

The J gene is TRBJ2-1, the V gene TRBV18; 8 bases line up with TRBD1. Unmatched junction bases numbered 10, after V lost 4 bases and J lost 8 bases. Germline CDR1 and CDR2: KGHSH and LQKENI. CDR3 size: 15 residues. The CDR3 spells CASSQNRGFTDEQFF. In DNA, the CDR3 is TGTGCCAGCTCACAGAACAGGGGGTTTACGGATGAGCAGTTCTTC.

Concerning this clone itself: The sample has other DNA sequences that encode this CDR3 too. The rearrangement uses TRBV5-1 and TRBJ2-3; D call uncertain. The CDR3 has 12 amino acids. V lost 0 bases and J 4 bases, leaving 3 bases between the germline ends. CDR1 SGHRS and CDR2 YFSETQ come from the germline V gene. The chain's CDR3 is CASSLVADTQYF. Written as DNA, the CDR3 is TGCGCCAGCAGCTTGGTCGCAGATACGCAGTATTTT.

The gene calls are TRBV12-5 and TRBJ1-1, with 7 bases matching TRBD1. J gave up 7 bases and V 6 bases, and 8 bases lay outside the gene matches. In germline, CDR1 is LGHNT, CDR2 FRNRAP. This CDR3 region has 13 residues. CDR3 DNA: TGTGCTAGTGGGCCCGGTCAGGGGGATGAAGCTTTCTTT. As protein: CASGPGQGDEAFF.

In this sample, this clone turned up a few times. This chain uses TRBV12-5 with TRBJ2-1; no clear D gene. Between the trimmed V and J ends, which lost 6 bases and 4 bases, there was a span of 10 bases. Germline V gives CDR1 LGHNT, CDR2 FRNRAP. The CDR3 runs to 13 residues. CDR3: CASGTGFYNEQFF. The CDR3, as DNA: TGTGCTAGTGGGACGGGTTTTTACAATGAGCAGTTCTTC.

V is TRBV4-1 and J is TRBJ1-3; D gene unclear. This CDR3 has 14 residues. CDR1 is MGHRA, CDR2 YSYEKL, per germline. Trimming took off 2 bases at V and 3 bases at J, with 8 bases between the two ends. The CDR3 DNA sequence: TGCGCCAGCAGCCAACTTCGTATTGGAAACACCATATATTTT. Its protein product is CASSQLRIGNTIYF.

The chain carries TRBV27 and TRBJ1-2; D not certain. Germline values: CDR1 MNHEY, CDR2 SMNVEV (reference sequence). The length of the CDR3 is 13 residues. The V and J ends lost 6 bases and 2 bases respectively, with 10 bases between them. The CDR3 loop is CASSLTPNYGYTF. CDR3 sequence (DNA): TGTGCCAGCAGCTTGACACCAAACTATGGCTACACCTTC.

The V call is TRBV2, the J call TRBJ1-6; 8 nucleotides align to TRBD1. The CDR3 is 15 residues long. J lost 7 bases, V lost 6 bases, and 8 bases had no gene match. The germline V gene has CDR1 SNHLY and CDR2 FYNNEI. CDR3 region: CASRETGDLNSPLHF. CDR3 sequence (DNA): TGTGCCAGCAGAGAGACAGGGGACCTAAATTCACCCCTCCACTTT.

This chain links TRBV5-1 with TRBJ2-3; a possible D gene is TRBD2 (5 bases). The germline V and J ends were trimmed by 4 bases and 6 bases, with 15 bases remaining between them. This CDR3 contains 14 residues. Germline CDR1 SGHRS, CDR2 YFSETQ. CDR3 amino acids: CASSDRDSGDTQYF. The CDR3 DNA reads as TGCGCCAGCAGCGACCGGGATTCCGGCGATACGCAGTATTTT.

The chain uses TRBV2 and TRBJ1-3; D is uncertain. The CDR3 has 13 residues. Per the germline V gene, CDR1 is SNHLY and CDR2 is FYNNEI. Trimming took 3 bases from V and 8 from J, leaving 11 bases between them. CDR3 residues: CASSENGWDTIYF. CDR3 DNA: TGTGCCAGCAGTGAGAACGGGTGGGACACCATATATTTT.

The V and J genes are TRBV7-2 and TRBJ2-2, with D possibly being TRBD2 (5 bases). The V gene lost 2 bases and the J gene lost 5 bases, with 15 bases spanning the gap. The CDR3 totals 16 residues. Per the germline V gene, CDR1 is SGHTA and CDR2 is FQGNSA. Here the CDR3 reads CASSLLRNPGTGELFF. The DNA for the CDR3 is TGTGCCAGCAGCTTATTGCGGAACCCGGGGACCGGGGAGCTGTTTTTT.

The chain uses TRBV7-6 and TRBJ1-1, with unresolved D. The V end lost 3 bases, the J end lost 5 bases, and 19 bases lay between the germline ends. The CDR3 runs 16 residues. Per the germline V gene, CDR1 is SGHVS and CDR2 is FNYEAQ. The CDR3 protein is CASSFYPRRRGTEAFF. The CDR3 DNA follows: TGTGCCAGCAGCTTCTATCCCCGGAGGCGCGGGACTGAAGCTTTCTTT.

Turning to this clone: The germline gene is not matched at one end of the junction; a read error may be the cause. This chain uses TRBV2 with TRBJ2-6; TRBD2 might be the D (7 bases). This CDR3 has 15 residues. Germline V lookup: CDR1 SNHLY, CDR2 FYNNEI. As DNA, the CDR3 is TGTGCCAGCAGGGCACCCCTGGGGGGGGCCAACGGCCTGACTTTC. Translation gives CASRAPLGGANGLTF.

The chain carries TRBV7-9 and TRBJ1-1; 9 bases are shared with TRBD1. Germline CDR1 reads SEHNR; CDR2 reads FQNEAQ (reference sequence). CDR3 length equals 15 residues. V lost 5 bases to trimming and J lost 7 bases; unmatched junction nucleotides: 11. In nucleotides, the CDR3 is TGTGCCAGCAGCCTTGGAGAGGGGACAGGGTATGAAGCTTTCTTT. The encoded protein is CASSLGEGTGYEAFF.

The chain is built from TRBV2 and TRBJ1-5; TRBD1 matches 9 bases. The germline gives CDR1 SNHLY, CDR2 FYNNEI. This CDR3 has 15 residues. V was clipped by 1 base and J by 6 bases; unmatched bases: 4. This chain's CDR3 is CASSEETGGGQPQHF. CDR3 coding DNA: TGTGCCAGCAGTGAAGAGACAGGGGGTGGTCAGCCCCAGCATTTT. Together with reference TRBV2 and TRBJ1-5, the CDR3 gives the full variable domain: EPEVTQTPSHQVTQMGQEVILRCVPISNHLYFYWYRQILGQKVEFLVSFYNNEISEKSEIFDDQFSVERPDGSNFTLKIRSTKLEDSAMYFCASSEETGGGQPQHFGDGTRLSIL.

This clone has only a few counts. CDR3 in DNA: TGTGCCAGCAGCTTGGTACAGGGGGAAAACTATGGCTACACCTTC. Encoded protein: CASSLVQGENYGYTF. J is TRBJ1-2 and V is TRBV5-6; the match to TRBD1 covers 8 bases. With 0 bases clipped from V and 2 bases from J, the junction kept 3 bases outside the gene matches. The CDR3 runs to 15 residues. Germline assignment: CDR1 SGHDT and CDR2 YYEEEE.

The chain links TRBV30 to TRBJ1-1; 7 nucleotides match TRBD1. V lost 1 base to trimming and J lost 5 bases; unmatched junction nucleotides: 7. The germline V gene encodes CDR1 GTSNPN and CDR2 SVGIG (reference sequence). The CDR3 sequence is 14 residues long. The CDR3 is CAWSEQGSRTEAFF. In DNA form, the CDR3 reads TGTGCCTGGAGTGAACAGGGGAGTAGGACTGAAGCTTTCTTT.

J is TRBJ1-1 and V is TRBV2; no clear D gene. The length of the CDR3 is 13 residues. From germline, CDR1 is SNHLY and CDR2 FYNNEI. V dropped 6 bases and J dropped 2 bases, with 10 bases sitting between them. The DNA for the CDR3 is TGTGCCAGCAGAACAGAACTTAACACTGAAGCTTTCTTT. As protein: CASRTELNTEAFF. The whole variable domain, filled in from reference TRBV2 and TRBJ1-1, reads EPEVTQTPSHQVTQMGQEVILRCVPISNHLYFYWYRQILGQKVEFLVSFYNNEISEKSEIFDDQFSVERPDGSNFTLKIRSTKLEDSAMYFCASRTELNTEAFFGQGTRLTVV.

The chain uses TRBV9 and TRBJ1-4, with D uncertain. Germline V CDR1 and CDR2: SGDLS, YYNGEE. This CDR3 comprises 15 residues. Trimming took off 0 bases at V and 3 bases at J, with 9 bases between the two ends. CDR3 sequence reads: CASSVGVIPNEKLFF. CDR3 coding DNA: TGTGCCAGCAGCGTAGGCGTAATCCCTAATGAAAAACTGTTTTTT.

This chain uses TRBV6-5 with TRBJ1-1, with TRBD1 as a possible D gene (5 bases). The V gene lost 3 bases and the J gene lost 1 base, with 9 bases spanning the gap. Germline values: CDR1 MNHEY, CDR2 SVGAGI. The CDR3 loop spans 14 amino acids. For the CDR3, the DNA is TGTGCCAGCAGTTATGGGGGGGAGAACACTGAAGCTTTCTTT. Translated: CASSYGGENTEAFF.

The CDR3 sequence: CASSGWANNEQFF. The DNA for the CDR3 is TGTGCCAGCAGTGGGTGGGCGAATAATGAGCAGTTCTTC. The chain couples TRBV6-5 to TRBJ2-1, with D hard to call. Trimming took 5 bases from V and 7 from J, leaving 12 bases between them. CDR3 length: 13 amino acids. Germline V lookup: CDR1 MNHEY, CDR2 SVGAGI.

The V gene is TRBV11-2, the J gene TRBJ2-4; no clear D gene. CDR1 and CDR2 (germline): SGHAT, FQNNGV. The V end was cut by 3 bases, the J end by 0 bases, with 6 bases between. The CDR3 extends over 14 amino acids. The CDR3 coding sequence is TGTGCCAGCAGCTTCCGACTAGCCAAAAACATTCAGTACTTC. Protein: CASSFRLAKNIQYF.

The CDR3 loop reads CASSPPGGSGNTIYF. CDR3 coding DNA: TGTGCCAGCAGCCCCCCCGGAGGCTCTGGAAACACCATATATTTT. The V and J genes are TRBV7-9 and TRBJ1-3, with D unclear. Germline-derived CDR1 and CDR2 are SEHNR and FQNEAQ (reference sequence). The V end was cut by 5 bases, the J end by 0 bases, with 11 bases between. The CDR3 runs 15 residues.

The V and J genes are TRBV5-4 and TRBJ2-4; D is perhaps TRBD2 (7 bases). V was cut by 2 bases and J by 7 bases, with 10 bases left in between. The CDR3 length is 13 residues. CDR1 SGHNT and CDR2 YYREEE come from the germline V gene (reference sequence). The CDR3 loop is CASSLGGGNIQYF. The CDR3 bases are TGTGCCAGCAGCTTAGGGGGGGGTAACATTCAGTACTTC.